Shown below are 24 T cell receptor beta chains from a single sample sequenced in a study of post-analysis software for immune sequencing data. Study conclusions and caveats: About five TRBV segments, including TRBV5-6, TRBV5-1 and TRBV20-1, were more frequent in patients than controls.

Built from TCR beta cDNA, the libraries had unique molecular identifiers in them. TCRdb passed the PCR reads through MiXCR, listing each CDR3 protein once. The sample lists about 680,000 distinct CDR3 sequences, 55% to 60% occurring once. No antigen has been identified for these receptors. Sequencing used blood. All receptors derive from a girl aged 2 to 9 with multiple sclerosis.

The genes are TRBV29-1 and TRBJ2-1, with D possibly matching TRBD1 (8 bases). Germline V gene sequence: CDR1 SQVTM, CDR2 ANQGSEA. The V gene lost 6 bases and the J gene lost 3 bases, with 12 bases spanning the gap. The CDR3 loop spans 13 amino acids. This CDR3 reads CSVGGTGYNEQFF. CDR3 bases: TGCAGCGTCGGGGGGACAGGCTACAATGAGCAGTTCTTC.

V gene TRBV2 combines with J gene TRBJ2-7; 8 positions agree with TRBD2. From germline, CDR1 is SNHLY and CDR2 FYNNEI. There are 13 residues in the CDR3. V lost 8 bases and J lost 3; bases outside the gene matches: 6. CDR3 nucleotides: TGTGCCAGCCAAGTACGGGGGGGCTACGAGCAGTACTTC. Protein sequence: CASQVRGGYEQYF. The variable domain in full, with the rest retrieved from reference TRBV2 and TRBJ2-7, is EPEVTQTPSHQVTQMGQEVILRCVPISNHLYFYWYRQILGQKVEFLVSFYNNEISEKSEIFDDQFSVERPDGSNFTLKIRSTKLEDSAMYFCASQVRGGYEQYFGPGTRLTVT.

The rearrangement uses TRBV7-6 and TRBJ1-4, with TRBD1 matching 9 bases. After removal of 4 bases from V and 3 bases from J, the junction contained 9 bases not matched to a gene. The germline CDR1 and CDR2 sequences are SGHVS and FNYEAQ. This CDR3 contains 17 residues. The CDR3 DNA reads as TGTGCCAGCAGCTCTCGGGTACAGGGGGCTGCTAATGAAAAACTGTTTTTT. The encoded protein is CASSSRVQGAANEKLFF.

The rearrangement joins TRBV2 to TRBJ2-1; TRBD2 matches at 12 bases. Trimming cost V 4 bases and J 14 bases; bases outside gene matches: 9. Germline CDR1 SNHLY, CDR2 FYNNEI. CDR3 length equals 14 residues. CDR3 sequence reads: CASSVSASGRAKFF. In nucleotides, the CDR3 is TGTGCCAGCAGTGTTTCGGCTAGCGGGAGGGCCAAGTTCTTC.

CDR3 sequence reads: CASSPDSGTGNEQYF. As DNA, the CDR3 is TGTGCCAGCAGTCCCGACTCCGGGACAGGCAACGAGCAGTACTTC. The chain employs TRBV6-6 and TRBJ2-7; TRBD1 aligns across 8 bases. CDR3 size: 15 residues. Germline trimming cut 5 bases from V and 5 bases from J; bases unmatched to any gene: 11. Germline CDR1 is MNHNY and CDR2 is SVGAGI (reference sequence).

In this sample, this clonotype turned up a few times. The chain has TRBV6-2 or TRBV6-3 and TRBJ2-5; possibly TRBD2 for D (5 bases). V lost 2 bases and J 3 bases, leaving 16 bases between the germline ends. Germline V gene lookup returns CDR1 MNHEY and CDR2 SVGEGT. The CDR3 is made up of 16 amino acids. In nucleotides, the CDR3 is TGTGCCAGCAGTTACATACACTCCGGAGGAGAAGAGACCCAGTACTTC. Its protein product is CASSYIHSGGEETQYF.

The chain couples TRBV20-1 to TRBJ2-7, with D uncertain. Germline V gene sequence: CDR1 DFQATT, CDR2 SNEGSKA (reference sequence). This CDR3 is 11 amino acids long. Trimming pared 3 bases from V and 7 bases from J, leaving 10 bases between. CDR3 protein: CSARSLGEQYF. DNA of the CDR3: TGCAGTGCTAGGTCCCTGGGTGAGCAGTACTTC.

V and J are TRBV6-1 and TRBJ2-4; D may correspond to TRBD1 or TRBD2 (5 bases each). The tail of the sequence fits TRBJ2-7 better, so the J call may be wrong. The CDR3 length is 15 residues. The germline V gene encodes CDR1 MNHNS and CDR2 SASEGT. The CDR3 is CASLRESTLLYEQYF. The CDR3 nucleotides are TGTGCCAGCCTCAGGGAGTCCACCCTTCTCTACGAGCAGTACTTC.

Turning to this clonotype: The junction shows a germline mismatch at one end, possibly a read error. The chain combines TRBV5-1 with TRBJ1-1, with D tentatively TRBD1 (5 bases). CDR3 length equals 14 residues. Germline-derived CDR1 and CDR2 are SGHRS and YFSETQ. CDR3 region: CASSLLGANTEAFF. The CDR3 bases are TGTGCCAGCAGTTTATTAGGGGCTAACACTGAAGCTTTCTTT.

This clonotype was found a few times. The chain links TRBV10-3 to TRBJ2-3; D is unclear. V was shortened by 7 bases and J by 4 bases, with 12 bases between the two germline ends. Germline CDR1 reads ENHRY; CDR2 reads SYGVKD. The CDR3 loop spans 13 amino acids. CDR3: CAINRAVADTQYF. CDR3 coding DNA: TGTGCCATCAATAGAGCTGTCGCAGATACGCAGTATTTT.

This clonotype was detected a few times. The chain uses TRBV5-1 and TRBJ2-2; D call uncertain. This CDR3 is built from 14 residues. Germline V CDR1 and CDR2: SGHRS, YFSETQ. V was clipped by 0 bases and J by 1 base, with 4 bases between them. The CDR3 reads CASSLDRNTGELFF. CDR3 nucleotides: TGCGCCAGCAGCTTGGACAGGAACACCGGGGAGCTGTTTTTT.

This chain joins TRBV20-1 and TRBJ1-2; D is ambiguous. V was trimmed by 0 bases and J by 3 bases, leaving 11 bases between them. Germline CDR1 and CDR2: DFQATT and SNEGSKA (reference sequence). The CDR3 runs 14 residues. The CDR3 DNA sequence: TGCAGTGCTAGAGAGACGGGTGTACACTATGGCTACACCTTC. This codes for CSARETGVHYGYTF.

The rearrangement uses TRBV13 and TRBJ2-1, with no clear D. V was shortened by 0 bases and J by 10 bases, with 10 bases between the two germline ends. This CDR3 is 13 amino acids long. Germline V gene lookup returns CDR1 PRHDT and CDR2 FYEKMQ (reference sequence). CDR3 nucleotides: TGTGCCAGCAGCTTAGGGAGGCTCGTAGAGCAGTTCTTC. This translates into CASSLGRLVEQFF.

The chain employs TRBV27 and TRBJ1-6, with D possibly matching TRBD1 (5 bases). V was clipped by 2 bases and J by 9 bases, with 14 bases between them. The CDR3 covers 15 residues. Germline V gene sequence: CDR1 MNHEY, CDR2 SMNVEV (reference sequence). The CDR3 DNA sequence: TGTGCCAGCAGTTTAGGGGGAGATTGGGGTTCACCCCTCCACTTT. Protein: CASSLGGDWGSPLHF.

The rearrangement uses TRBV2 and TRBJ2-3, with 11 bases aligning to TRBD2. Looked up from germline, CDR1 is SNHLY and CDR2 is FYNNEI. The CDR3 is made up of 14 amino acids. Trimming at V came to 8 bases and at J to 6 bases, leaving 7 bases not matched to a gene. In DNA, the CDR3 is TGTGCCAGCTTCACTAGCGGGAGTGGGGATACGCAGTATTTT. This encodes CASFTSGSGDTQYF.

The CDR3 is CASSQGRDLRIFSEQFF. The CDR3 coding sequence is TGTGCCAGCAGCCAAGGCCGGGACCTCAGAATATTCTCTGAGCAGTTCTTC. This chain links TRBV4-2 with TRBJ2-1; possibly TRBD1 or TRBD2 for D (5 bases each). Trimming cost V 1 base and J 9 bases, with 22 bases left between them. The CDR3 has 17 residues. Germline-derived CDR1 and CDR2 are LGHNA and YNFKEQ.

The rearrangement joins TRBV6-1 to TRBJ2-7; 7 positions agree with TRBD2. CDR3 length equals 15 residues. Trimming at V came to 2 bases and at J to 2 bases, leaving 6 bases not matched to a gene. Germline CDR1 MNHNS, CDR2 SASEGT. The CDR3 bases are TGTGCCAGCAGTGAATTCACTAGCGCTACCTACGAGCAGTACTTC. Amino acids: CASSEFTSATYEQYF.

The V gene is TRBV29-1, the J gene TRBJ2-3; D unclear. In germline, CDR1 is SQVTM, CDR2 ANQGSEA. There are 14 residues in the CDR3. V dropped 3 bases and J dropped 0 bases, with 10 bases sitting between them. The CDR3: CSVDLGPSTDTQYF. The CDR3, as DNA: TGCAGCGTTGATCTGGGCCCTAGCACAGATACGCAGTATTTT.

Notes on this clonotype: A clone one base away is much larger, so this may be a read error. The V call is TRBV20-1, the J call TRBJ2-3; D possibly corresponds to TRBD2 (6 bases). The CDR3 sequence is 13 residues long. V lost 4 bases and J lost 0, with 8 bases in between. Germline CDR1 is DFQATT and CDR2 is SNEGSKA (reference sequence). CDR3 amino acids: CSATGTSTDTQYF. In DNA, the CDR3 is TGCAGTGCTACCGGGACTAGCACAGATACGCAGTATTTT.

The rearrangement links TRBV7-2 to TRBJ2-3, with no clear D. This CDR3 spans 13 amino acids. V was pared by 2 bases and J by 5 bases, with 8 bases between. CDR1 SGHTA and CDR2 FQGNSA come from the germline V gene. CDR3: CASSLQTGDTQYF. The CDR3 nucleotides are TGTGCCAGCAGCTTACAAACTGGAGATACGCAGTATTTT.

The rearrangement joins TRBV5-1 to TRBJ1-2; unclear D gene. The CDR3 is 16 amino acids. CDR1 is SGHRS and CDR2 is YFSETQ in the germline V gene. V was trimmed by 1 base and J by 2 bases, leaving 15 bases between them. CDR3 DNA: TGCGCCAGCAGCTTGTCCTTCGGCCAGATAAACTATGGCTACACCTTC. This encodes CASSLSFGQINYGYTF.

This clonotype was recorded a few times. V usage is TRBV27 and J usage is TRBJ1-2, with TRBD1 identical over 11 bases. In germline, CDR1 is MNHEY, CDR2 SMNVEV (reference sequence). This CDR3 has 13 residues. Germline trimming cut 4 bases from V and 8 bases from J; bases unmatched to any gene: 3. The CDR3 region is CASSYRTGGGYTF. CDR3 nucleotide sequence: TGTGCCAGCAGTTACCGGACAGGGGGCGGCTACACCTTC.

The rearrangement links TRBV29-1 to TRBJ1-2; D might be TRBD1 (6 bases). CDR1 and CDR2 (germline): SQVTM, ANQGSEA. The V end lost 8 bases, the J end lost 3 bases, and 19 bases lay between the germline ends. The CDR3 totals 14 residues. CDR3 sequence reads: CSTSTGRGDYGYTF. CDR3 coding DNA: TGCAGCACTTCAACGGGCAGGGGAGACTATGGCTACACCTTC.

The genes are TRBV5-1 and TRBJ2-7; D may be TRBD1 (6 bases). CDR1 SGHRS and CDR2 YFSETQ come from the germline V gene. This CDR3 contains 16 residues. Trimming removed 4 bases at V and 3 bases at J, with 20 bases between. The CDR3 loop is CASSPRHAGAIYEQYF. The CDR3 nucleotides are TGCGCCAGCAGCCCTCGTCACGCAGGGGCCATCTACGAGCAGTACTTC.